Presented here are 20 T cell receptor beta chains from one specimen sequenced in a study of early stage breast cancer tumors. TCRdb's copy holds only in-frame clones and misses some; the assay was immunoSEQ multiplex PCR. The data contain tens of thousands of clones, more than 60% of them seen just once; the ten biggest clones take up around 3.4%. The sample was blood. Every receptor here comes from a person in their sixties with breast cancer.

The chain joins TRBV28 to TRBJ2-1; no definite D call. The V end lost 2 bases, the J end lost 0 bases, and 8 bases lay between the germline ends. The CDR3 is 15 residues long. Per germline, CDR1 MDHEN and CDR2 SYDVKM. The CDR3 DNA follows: TGTGCCAGCAGTTTAACCCTACTCTCCTACAATGAGCAGTTCTTC. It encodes CASSLTLLSYNEQFF.

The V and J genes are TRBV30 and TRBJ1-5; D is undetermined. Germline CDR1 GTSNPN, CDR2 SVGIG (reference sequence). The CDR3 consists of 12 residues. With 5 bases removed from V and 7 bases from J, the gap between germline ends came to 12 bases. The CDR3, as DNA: TGTGCCTGGGGAGGTCCGGGCCAGCCCCAGCATTTT. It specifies CAWGGPGQPQHF.

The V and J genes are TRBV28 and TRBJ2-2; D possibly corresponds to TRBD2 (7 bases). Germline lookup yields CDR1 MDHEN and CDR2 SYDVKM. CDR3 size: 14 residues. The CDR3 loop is CASIRGARTGELFF. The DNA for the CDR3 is TGTGCATCAATTCGGGGGGCGCGCACCGGGGAGCTGTTTTTT.

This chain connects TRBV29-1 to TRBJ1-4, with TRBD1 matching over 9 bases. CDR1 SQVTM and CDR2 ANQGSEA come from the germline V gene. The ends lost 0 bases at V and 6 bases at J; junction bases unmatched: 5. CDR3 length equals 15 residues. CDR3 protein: CSVEDQDRGYEKLFF. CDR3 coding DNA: TGCAGCGTTGAAGATCAGGACAGGGGTTATGAAAAACTGTTTTTT.

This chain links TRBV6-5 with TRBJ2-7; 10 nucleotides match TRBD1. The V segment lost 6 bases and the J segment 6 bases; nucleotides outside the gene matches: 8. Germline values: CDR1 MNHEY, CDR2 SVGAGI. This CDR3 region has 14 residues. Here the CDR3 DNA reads TGTGCCAGCAGATTTCCGGGACAGGGGTTCGAGCAGTACTTC. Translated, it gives CASRFPGQGFEQYF.

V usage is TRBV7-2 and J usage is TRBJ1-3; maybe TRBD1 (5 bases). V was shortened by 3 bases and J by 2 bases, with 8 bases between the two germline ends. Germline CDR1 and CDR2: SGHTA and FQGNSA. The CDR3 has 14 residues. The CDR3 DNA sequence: TGTGCCAGCAGCTTTGGAGGGGCTGGAAACACCATATATTTT. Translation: CASSFGGAGNTIYF.

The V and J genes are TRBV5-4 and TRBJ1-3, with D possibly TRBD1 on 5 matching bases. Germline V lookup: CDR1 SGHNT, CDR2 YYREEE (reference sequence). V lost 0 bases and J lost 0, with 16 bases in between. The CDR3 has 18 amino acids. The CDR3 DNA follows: TGTGCCAGCAGCTTGGGGGGGGACGACCTGAGCTCTGGAAACACCATATATTTT. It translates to CASSLGGDDLSSGNTIYF.

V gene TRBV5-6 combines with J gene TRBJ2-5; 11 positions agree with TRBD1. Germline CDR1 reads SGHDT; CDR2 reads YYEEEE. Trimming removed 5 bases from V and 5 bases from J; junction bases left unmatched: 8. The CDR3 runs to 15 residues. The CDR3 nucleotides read TGTGCCAGCAGGTTTACGGGACAGGGGGGGGAGACCCAGTACTTC. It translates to CASRFTGQGGETQYF.

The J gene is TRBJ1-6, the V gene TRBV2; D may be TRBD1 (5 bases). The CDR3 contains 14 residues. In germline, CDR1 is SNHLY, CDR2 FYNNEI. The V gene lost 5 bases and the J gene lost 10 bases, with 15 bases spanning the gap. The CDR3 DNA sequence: TGTGCCAGCAGTCGAGATCCCAGGGAATCACCCCTCCACTTT. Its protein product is CASSRDPRESPLHF.

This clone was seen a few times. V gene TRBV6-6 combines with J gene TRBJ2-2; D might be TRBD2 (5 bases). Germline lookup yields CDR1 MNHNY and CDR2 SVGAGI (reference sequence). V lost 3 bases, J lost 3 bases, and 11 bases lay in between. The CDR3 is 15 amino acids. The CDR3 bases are TGTGCCAGCAGTTATAGTCTAGCACACACCGGGGAGCTGTTTTTT. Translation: CASSYSLAHTGELFF.

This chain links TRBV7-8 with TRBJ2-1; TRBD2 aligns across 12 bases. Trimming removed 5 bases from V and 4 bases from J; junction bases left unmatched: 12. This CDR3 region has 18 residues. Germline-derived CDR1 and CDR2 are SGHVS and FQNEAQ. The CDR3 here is CASSRMTSGGHFYNEQFF. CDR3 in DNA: TGTGCCAGCAGCCGGATGACTAGCGGGGGCCATTTTTACAATGAGCAGTTCTTC.

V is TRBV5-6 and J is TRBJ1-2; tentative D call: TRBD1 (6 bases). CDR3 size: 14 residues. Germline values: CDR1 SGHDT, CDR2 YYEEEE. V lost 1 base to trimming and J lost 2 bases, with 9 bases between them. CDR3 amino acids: CASSLYRANYGYTF. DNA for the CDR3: TGTGCCAGCAGCTTGTACAGGGCAAACTATGGCTACACCTTC.

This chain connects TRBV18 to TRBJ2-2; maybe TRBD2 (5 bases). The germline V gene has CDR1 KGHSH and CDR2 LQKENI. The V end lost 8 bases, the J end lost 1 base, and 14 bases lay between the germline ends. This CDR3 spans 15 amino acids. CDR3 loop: CASPPPGRNTGELFF. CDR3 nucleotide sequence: TGTGCCAGCCCCCCCCCTGGGAGGAACACCGGGGAGCTGTTTTTT.

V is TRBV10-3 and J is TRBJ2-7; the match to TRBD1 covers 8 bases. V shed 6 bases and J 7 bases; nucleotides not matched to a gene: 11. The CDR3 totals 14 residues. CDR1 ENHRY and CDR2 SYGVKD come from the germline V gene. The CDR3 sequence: CAISLGTGITEQYF. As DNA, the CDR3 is TGTGCCATCAGCCTCGGGACAGGAATTACAGAGCAGTACTTC.

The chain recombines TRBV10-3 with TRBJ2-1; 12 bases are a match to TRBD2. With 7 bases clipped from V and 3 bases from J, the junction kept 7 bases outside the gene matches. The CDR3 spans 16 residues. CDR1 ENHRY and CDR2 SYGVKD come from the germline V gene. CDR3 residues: CAITAQTSGGYNEQFF. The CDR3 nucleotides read TGTGCCATCACCGCGCAGACTAGCGGGGGCTACAATGAGCAGTTCTTC.

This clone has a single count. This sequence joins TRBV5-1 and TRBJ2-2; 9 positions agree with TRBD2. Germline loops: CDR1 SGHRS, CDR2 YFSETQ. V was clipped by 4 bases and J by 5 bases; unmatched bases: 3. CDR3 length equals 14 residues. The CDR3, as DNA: TGCGCCAGCAGCCCGCGGGGGGGTACCGGGGAGCTGTTTTTT. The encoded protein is CASSPRGGTGELFF.

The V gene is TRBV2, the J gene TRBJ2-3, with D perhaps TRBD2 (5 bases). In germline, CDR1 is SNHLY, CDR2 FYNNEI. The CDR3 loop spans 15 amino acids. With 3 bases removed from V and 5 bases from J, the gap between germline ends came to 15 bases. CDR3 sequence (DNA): TGTGCCAGCAGTGATGGAGGTACCAACGGAGATACGCAGTATTTT. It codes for CASSDGGTNGDTQYF.

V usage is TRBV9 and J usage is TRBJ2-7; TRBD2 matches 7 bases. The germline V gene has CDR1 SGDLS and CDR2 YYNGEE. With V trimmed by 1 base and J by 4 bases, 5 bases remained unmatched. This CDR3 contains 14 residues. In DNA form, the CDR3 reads TGTGCCAGCAGCGTATCGGGGGGAAAATACGAGCAGTACTTC. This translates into CASSVSGGKYEQYF. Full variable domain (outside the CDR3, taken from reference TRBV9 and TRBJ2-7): DSGVTQTPKHLITATGQRVTLRCSPRSGDLSVYWYQQSLDQGLQFLIQYYNGEERAKGNILERFSAQQFPDLHSELNLSSLELGDSALYFCASSVSGGKYEQYFGPGTRLTVT.

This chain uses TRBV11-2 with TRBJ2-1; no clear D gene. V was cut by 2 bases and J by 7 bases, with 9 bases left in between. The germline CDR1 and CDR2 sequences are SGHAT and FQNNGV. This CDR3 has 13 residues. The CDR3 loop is CASSLSELNEQFF. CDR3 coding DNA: TGTGCCAGCAGCTTAAGTGAGCTGAATGAGCAGTTCTTC. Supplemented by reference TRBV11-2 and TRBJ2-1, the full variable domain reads EAGVAQSPRYKIIEKRQSVAFWCNPISGHATLYWYQQILGQGPKLLIQFQNNGVVDDSQLPKDRFSAERLKGVDSTLKIQPAKLEDSAVYLCASSLSELNEQFFGPGTRLTVL.

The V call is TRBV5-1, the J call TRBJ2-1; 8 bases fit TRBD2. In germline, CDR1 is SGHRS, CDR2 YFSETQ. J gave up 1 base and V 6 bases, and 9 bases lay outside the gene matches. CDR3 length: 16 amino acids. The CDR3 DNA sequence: TGCGCCAGCACCGGACGGGAGGGCCTTTCCTACAATGAGCAGTTCTTC. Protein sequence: CASTGREGLSYNEQFF.